This T cell receptor beta chain was recorded in a study of T cell responses to AZD1222 COVID-19 vaccine. Produced via immunoSEQ multiplex PCR; TCRdb's table is partial and in-frame only. The sample gives 140,000 or so clones, about 90% of which show up once; around 3.5% is in the top ten. Study-wide results and limits: CD4 TCRs linked to vaccination spanned spike, dominating at 160-218 and 743-854. All repertoire sampling was performed exclusively after the peak T cell response. Epitopes outside B.1.351 and B.1.1.7 mutated regions reportedly drew nearly half of spike TCRs. White British people made up most donors, females outnumbered males, and clonal diversity was possibly underestimated.

With 0 bases removed from V and 8 bases from J, the gap between germline ends came to 13 bases. Germline CDR1 reads LGHNA; CDR2 reads YSLEER. CDR3 length equals 14 residues. About this clone itself: Its matching antigen is unknown.

The starting material was peripheral blood, obtained on day 0 of AZD1222 vaccination. The V and J genes are TRBV4-3 and TRBJ1-1; D is ambiguous. The receptor was isolated from an adult in good health. The CDR3 sequence: CASSQEWTLGEAFF. The CDR3, as DNA: TGCGCCAGCAGCCAAGAGTGGACGCTCGGCGAAGCTTTCTTT.